These 27 T cell receptor beta chains were all obtained from the same sample, sequenced in a study of blood T cell repertoires in COVID-19. The data were produced by immunoSEQ multiplex PCR, yet TCRdb's version contains in-frame clones alone and is incomplete. Among just over 150,000 clones listed, around 84% were seen once. The sequenced sample consisted of peripheral blood. All receptors derive from a human donor with acute or convalescent COVID-19. The donor label of this sample is uncertain.

A few counts support this clone. This chain uses TRBV28 with TRBJ1-5; D not resolved. The CDR3 is made up of 14 amino acids. With 11 bases removed from V and 4 bases from J, the gap between germline ends came to 18 bases. Germline CDR1 reads MDHEN; CDR2 reads SYDVKM. The CDR3 DNA is TGTGCCTCCTCGACTTCGGCTCAAAATCAGCCCCAGCATTTT. Translating it yields CASSTSAQNQPQHF.

The V gene is TRBV7-9, the J gene TRBJ1-6, with D possibly TRBD1 on 6 matching bases. The CDR3 runs to 14 residues. From germline, CDR1 is SEHNR and CDR2 FQNEAQ (reference sequence). Trimming removed 5 bases at V and 4 bases at J, with 9 bases between. The CDR3 sequence is CASSPGTYNSPLHF. CDR3 DNA: TGTGCCAGCAGCCCCGGGACATATAATTCACCCCTCCACTTT. The complete variable domain, with remaining parts taken from reference TRBV7-9 and TRBJ1-6, reads DTGVSQNPRHKITKRGQNVTFRCDPISEHNRLYWYRQTLGQGPEFLTYFQNEAQLEKSRLLSDRFSAERPKGSFSTLEIQRTEQGDSAMYLCASSPGTYNSPLHFGNGTRLTVT.

The table lists this clone with a count of one. J is TRBJ1-6 and V is TRBV5-4; D is possibly TRBD1 (5 bases). Per the germline V gene, CDR1 is SGHNT and CDR2 is YYREEE (reference sequence). The CDR3 sequence is 14 residues long. V shed 3 bases and J shed 6 bases, with 10 bases lying between them. In nucleotides, the CDR3 is TGTGCCAGCAGCTCCCGGGGGGGTAATTCACCCCTCCACTTT. It yields the protein CASSSRGGNSPLHF.

This chain links TRBV6-6 with TRBJ2-1, with D hard to call. V dropped 0 bases and J dropped 8 bases, with 17 bases sitting between them. Germline values: CDR1 MNHNY, CDR2 SVGAGI (reference sequence). The CDR3 covers 16 residues. The chain's CDR3 is CASSYSRGLRSDEQFF. CDR3 nucleotides: TGTGCCAGCAGTTACTCGAGAGGCCTCCGATCGGATGAGCAGTTCTTC.

V usage is TRBV7-2 and J usage is TRBJ2-1; TRBD2 might be the D (7 bases). The germline V gene encodes CDR1 SGHTA and CDR2 FQGNSA. With 1 base removed from V and 6 bases from J, the gap between germline ends came to 16 bases. The CDR3 contains 16 residues. The CDR3 is CASSLVGGGSLNEQFF. For the CDR3, the DNA is TGTGCCAGCAGCTTAGTAGGCGGGGGCTCCCTCAATGAGCAGTTCTTC. Full variable domain (missing parts from reference TRBV7-2 and TRBJ2-1): GAGVSQSPSNKVTEKGKDVELRCDPISGHTALYWYRQSLGQGLEFLIYFQGNSAPDKSGLPSDRFSAERTGGSVSTLTIQRTQQEDSAVYLCASSLVGGGSLNEQFFGPGTRLTVL.

CDR3 coding DNA: TGTGCCAGCTCACGGGGGACAGAAGTTAATCAGTACTTC. As protein: CASSRGTEVNQYF. The chain couples TRBV18 to TRBJ2-4, with 7 positions matching TRBD1. The CDR3 has 13 amino acids. Germline CDR1 reads KGHSH; CDR2 reads LQKENI. With V trimmed by 4 bases and J by 12 bases, 9 bases remained unmatched.

V gene TRBV3-1 (or the pseudogene TRBV3-2) combines with J gene TRBJ2-2; the D gene is possibly TRBD2 (5 bases). Germline V gene data show CDR1 as LGHDT and CDR2 as YNNKEL (reference sequence). V lost 4 bases to trimming and J lost 6 bases, with 9 bases between them. This CDR3 is built from 13 residues. The DNA of the CDR3 is TGTGCCAGCAGCCCACAGCGGCCCGGGGAGCTGTTTTTT. Its protein product is CASSPQRPGELFF.

This chain links TRBV10-3 with TRBJ1-3; D may be TRBD1 (5 bases). Trimming removed 0 bases from V and 0 bases from J, with 12 bases in between. The CDR3 covers 17 residues. Per the germline V gene, CDR1 is ENHRY and CDR2 is SYGVKD. The CDR3 region has the DNA TGTGCCATCAGTGAGTCGATAGGGGCCAGCTCTGGAAACACCATATATTTT. Encoded protein: CAISESIGASSGNTIYF.

The chain uses TRBV5-6 and TRBJ2-7; no clear D gene. Germline CDR1 and CDR2: SGHDT and YYEEEE. There are 13 residues in the CDR3. Trimming removed 4 bases from V and 3 bases from J, with 11 bases in between. DNA of the CDR3: TGTGCCAGCAGCCCGGTCACGGGCTACGAGCAGTACTTC. This encodes CASSPVTGYEQYF.

The chain carries TRBV27 and TRBJ1-1, with 7 nucleotides matching TRBD1. J was trimmed by 0 bases and V by 6 bases; bases with no gene match: 13. The CDR3 is 17 amino acids. The germline V gene has CDR1 MNHEY and CDR2 SMNVEV (reference sequence). The CDR3: CASRDRGTANMNTEAFF. The CDR3 DNA reads as TGTGCCAGCAGAGATAGAGGGACAGCAAATATGAACACTGAAGCTTTCTTT.

CDR3 sequence reads: CASSPRGAGKSGTGELFF. The CDR3, as DNA: TGTGCCAGCAGCCCCAGGGGGGCAGGGAAGTCCGGTACCGGGGAGCTGTTTTTT. The chain recombines TRBV9 with TRBJ2-2; TRBD1 might be the D (7 bases). The CDR3 sequence is 18 residues long. V dropped 4 bases and J dropped 5 bases, with 24 bases sitting between them. In germline, CDR1 is SGDLS, CDR2 YYNGEE.

The chain combines TRBV11-3 with TRBJ1-3; 7 positions agree with TRBD1. The CDR3 covers 15 residues. After removal of 6 bases from V and 0 bases from J, the junction contained 5 bases not matched to a gene. Per germline, CDR1 SGHNT and CDR2 YENEEA. The CDR3, as DNA: TGTGCCAGCAGTTCGACAGGGCTCTCTGGAAACACCATATATTTT. Amino acids: CASSSTGLSGNTIYF.

The rearrangement links TRBV19 to TRBJ2-5; 8 nucleotides align to TRBD1. Germline assignment: CDR1 LNHDA and CDR2 SQIVND (reference sequence). J was trimmed by 5 bases and V by 4 bases; bases with no gene match: 9. The CDR3 totals 15 residues. The CDR3 nucleotides read TGTGCCAGTAGTAACGGACAGGGCGGGACTGAGACCCAGTACTTC. Translating gives CASSNGQGGTETQYF.

The rearrangement links TRBV29-1 to TRBJ2-3; TRBD1 matches 8 bases. V shed 5 bases and J 3 bases; nucleotides not matched to a gene: 4. Germline loops: CDR1 SQVTM, CDR2 ANQGSEA. The CDR3 is made up of 13 amino acids. The CDR3 coding sequence is TGCAGCGTTTCAGGGGGCAGTACAGATACGCAGTATTTT. It is translated as CSVSGGSTDTQYF.

This clone was picked up one time. The V call is TRBV5-1, the J call TRBJ2-1; a possible D gene is TRBD2 (6 bases). CDR3 length: 20 amino acids. Germline CDR1 SGHRS, CDR2 YFSETQ. Trimming cost V 0 bases and J 7 bases, with 29 bases left between them. The CDR3 bases are TGCGCCAGCAGCTTGGAACTGGTCGGAAAGGGAGGTCCCCCACTTAATGAGCAGTTCTTC. Translating it yields CASSLELVGKGGPPLNEQFF.

A few counts support this clone. The chain employs TRBV6-6 and TRBJ1-3; D uncertain. Germline V gene data show CDR1 as MNHNY and CDR2 as SVGAGI (reference sequence). The CDR3 is made up of 15 amino acids. Trimming cost V 0 bases and J 1 base, with 7 bases left between them. The CDR3 loop is CASSYSGGSGNTIYF. CDR3 nucleotides: TGTGCCAGCAGTTACTCGGGCGGGTCTGGAAACACCATATATTTT.

This clone was seen a handful of times. This chain uses TRBV4-2 with TRBJ1-5, with D hard to call. V was shortened by 2 bases and J by 0 bases, with 8 bases between the two germline ends. The length of the CDR3 is 15 residues. Germline V gene lookup returns CDR1 LGHNA and CDR2 YNFKEQ. Written as DNA, the CDR3 is TGTGCCAGCAGCCAAACACACCGTAGCAATCAGCCCCAGCATTTT. Translated, it gives CASSQTHRSNQPQHF.

The chain recombines TRBV3-1 (or the pseudogene TRBV3-2) with TRBJ1-6; tentatively, D is TRBD1 (5 bases). Trimming took 0 bases from V and 10 from J, leaving 19 bases between them. Germline assignment: CDR1 LGHDT and CDR2 YNNKEL (reference sequence). CDR3 length equals 17 residues. Here the CDR3 DNA reads TGTGCCAGCAGCCAAGAGGGGGGAGGGAGGGTAGGCTCACCCCTCCACTTT. This gives the protein CASSQEGGGRVGSPLHF.

This chain uses TRBV7-3 with TRBJ2-7, with unresolved D. CDR1 SGHTA and CDR2 FQGTGA come from the germline V gene. This CDR3 is 14 amino acids long. The V end was cut by 4 bases, the J end by 4 bases, with 14 bases between. The DNA for the CDR3 is TGTGCCAGCAGCTCCTATCTAAACCCATACGAGCAGTACTTC. The encoded protein is CASSSYLNPYEQYF.

This chain connects TRBV5-3 to TRBJ1-6; D might be TRBD1 (6 bases). TRBV5-3 is an open reading frame, and its role is uncertain. The CDR3 loop spans 16 amino acids. Trimming shortened V by 3 bases and J by 2 bases, and 12 bases separated the two germline ends. The CDR3 here is CARSWWGGAYNSPLHF. In DNA, the CDR3 is TGTGCCAGAAGCTGGTGGGGGGGCGCCTATAATTCACCCCTCCACTTT.

The chain links TRBV9 to TRBJ1-2, with a tentative D call TRBD1 (5 bases). CDR3 length: 14 residues. Germline-derived CDR1 and CDR2 are SGDLS and YYNGEE. Trimming left V 4 bases short and J 8 bases short, with 18 bases between. The CDR3 nucleotides are TGTGCCAGCAGCACGCGGGCCCAGCGGGACGGCTACACCTTC. Residues: CASSTRAQRDGYTF.

V is TRBV4-3 and J is TRBJ2-7; 9 bases are shared with TRBD1. Germline V gene sequence: CDR1 LGHNA, CDR2 YSLEER. V shed 3 bases and J 3 bases; nucleotides not matched to a gene: 6. The CDR3 sequence is 15 residues long. CDR3 loop: CASSQGTGGVYEQYF. The CDR3 DNA sequence: TGCGCCAGCAGCCAGGGAACAGGGGGCGTCTACGAGCAGTACTTC.

The chain combines TRBV5-4 with TRBJ1-2; D possibly corresponds to TRBD1 (5 bases). CDR3 length: 17 amino acids. Trimming pared 3 bases from V and 0 bases from J, leaving 18 bases between. The germline V gene has CDR1 SGHNT and CDR2 YYREEE (reference sequence). The CDR3 DNA reads as TGTGCCAGCAGCTCCTCCCCCACCCGGGGGTCTAACTATGGCTACACCTTC. Encoded protein: CASSSSPTRGSNYGYTF.

The sample holds one count of this clone. The chain couples TRBV7-7 to TRBJ2-2; tentatively, D is TRBD2 (5 bases). Deletions cut 8 bases from V and 4 bases from J, with 14 bases between. This CDR3 spans 14 amino acids. Germline V gene data show CDR1 as SSHAT and CDR2 as FNYEAQ (reference sequence). The CDR3 DNA follows: TGTGCCAGCCGTTCGGGGAGTTCCACCGGGGAGCTGTTTTTT. Translated, it gives CASRSGSSTGELFF.

This clone was seen a few times. V usage is TRBV6-2 or TRBV6-3 and J usage is TRBJ1-5; D perhaps matches TRBD1 (6 bases). CDR1 and CDR2 (germline): MNHEY, SVGEGT. V lost 5 bases to trimming and J lost 5 bases, with 16 bases between them. The CDR3 is made up of 15 amino acids. CDR3 sequence (DNA): TGTGCCAGCAGTCAGCCGGGGGGGGGCCATCAGCCCCAGCATTTT. Protein: CASSQPGGGHQPQHF.

This clone appeared a single time. The chain recombines TRBV9 with TRBJ2-2, with TRBD2 matching 8 bases. J was trimmed by 0 bases and V by 0 bases; bases with no gene match: 4. CDR1 and CDR2 from the germline V gene are SGDLS and YYNGEE. This CDR3 is 17 amino acids long. The CDR3 nucleotides read TGTGCCAGCAGCGTAGAGTTAGCGGGGCCGAACACCGGGGAGCTGTTTTTT. It encodes CASSVELAGPNTGELFF.

The chain is built from TRBV25-1 and TRBJ1-2; 9 bases line up with TRBD1. Germline V gives CDR1 MGHDK, CDR2 SYGVNS. This CDR3 is 15 amino acids long. V was clipped by 1 base and J by 3 bases; unmatched bases: 3. The CDR3 loop reads CASSESGQGYYGYTF. CDR3 coding DNA: TGTGCCAGCAGTGAATCCGGACAGGGGTACTATGGCTACACCTTC.